The clone carrying this T cell receptor beta chain is medium-sized (0.01 to 0.1%) in the sample. The data are from a study of early T cells in non-severe SARS-CoV-2 infection. CDR3 length equals 12 residues. CDR1 and CDR2 from the germline V gene are ENHRY and SYGVKD. Trimming cost V 7 bases and J 4 bases, with 10 bases left between them. Individual cDNA molecules carried attached unique molecular identifiers. TCRdb reanalysed the 5' RACE reads using MiXCR and keeps one entry per CDR3 protein. The table records 20,000 to 25,000 distinct CDR3 sequences, roughly 5% of them present only once. The TCR originated in an adult who was a healthcare worker with PCR-confirmed SARS-CoV-2 infection or an uninfected control (not recorded which). The sample was whole blood. The rearrangement joins TRBV10-3 to TRBJ2-5; D ambiguous. CDR3 amino acids: CAITSGTETQYF. CDR3 bases: TGTGCCATCACCTCGGGTACAGAGACCCAGTACTTC.